One sample yielded the 32 T cell receptor beta chains listed below, sequenced in a study of blood T cell repertoires in COVID-19. Produced via immunoSEQ multiplex PCR; TCRdb's table is partial and in-frame only. The table records 350,000 to 450,000 clones, around 84% of them present only once. Sequenced: peripheral blood. Source of these receptors: a woman younger than 35 with acute or convalescent COVID-19.

This clone occurred a few times. The gene calls are TRBV19 and TRBJ1-6; D ambiguous. The CDR3 is 14 residues long. V shed 3 bases and J shed 10 bases, with 13 bases lying between them. Germline values: CDR1 LNHDA, CDR2 SQIVND (reference sequence). CDR3 in amino acids: CASSMFGLESPLHF. The CDR3 DNA sequence: TGTGCCAGTAGTATGTTCGGGTTGGAATCACCCCTCCACTTT. The entire variable domain, with the rest obtained from reference TRBV19 and TRBJ1-6, is as follows: DGGITQSPKYLFRKEGQNVTLSCEQNLNHDAMYWYRQDPGQGLRLIYYSQIVNDFQKGDIAEGYSVSREKKESFPLTVTSAQKNPTAFYLCASSMFGLESPLHFGNGTRLTVT.

The chain links TRBV19 to TRBJ1-1, with a tentative D call TRBD1 (5 bases). Germline CDR1 is LNHDA and CDR2 is SQIVND (reference sequence). V shed 4 bases and J shed 3 bases, with 9 bases lying between them. The CDR3 length is 13 residues. The CDR3 DNA reads as TGTGCCAGTAGTAGTCAGGGTTACACTGAAGCTTTCTTT. Translating it yields CASSSQGYTEAFF. Using reference TRBV19 and TRBJ1-1 for the parts outside the CDR3, the full variable domain is DGGITQSPKYLFRKEGQNVTLSCEQNLNHDAMYWYRQDPGQGLRLIYYSQIVNDFQKGDIAEGYSVSREKKESFPLTVTSAQKNPTAFYLCASSSQGYTEAFFGQGTRLTVV.

J is TRBJ2-1 and V is TRBV24-1, with D possibly being TRBD2 (5 bases). The CDR3 contains 14 residues. Trimming took off 9 bases at V and 0 bases at J, with 11 bases between the two ends. Germline V gives CDR1 KGHDR, CDR2 SFDVKD. CDR3 region: CATGSASSYNEQFF. CDR3 DNA sequence: TGTGCCACCGGTAGCGCGAGCTCCTACAATGAGCAGTTCTTC.

This clone came up once. The chain recombines TRBV5-1 with TRBJ2-1; 7 bases are shared with TRBD1. J lost 6 bases, V lost 6 bases, and 9 bases had no gene match. Looked up from germline, CDR1 is SGHRS and CDR2 is YFSETQ. The CDR3 runs to 14 residues. CDR3 region: CASKYGTAFNEQFF. The CDR3 DNA reads as TGCGCCAGCAAATACGGGACAGCATTCAATGAGCAGTTCTTC.

The J gene is TRBJ1-6, the V gene TRBV30, with TRBD1 matching over 8 bases. Germline V gives CDR1 GTSNPN, CDR2 SVGIG (reference sequence). The V and J ends lost 2 bases and 7 bases, in that order; junction bases with no gene match: 7. This CDR3 is built from 15 residues. The CDR3 loop reads CAWSTGGTGNSPLHF. The CDR3, as DNA: TGTGCCTGGAGTACAGGGGGAACGGGGAATTCACCCCTCCACTTT.

V and J are TRBV7-3 and TRBJ1-6; D perhaps matches TRBD1 (5 bases). This CDR3 spans 13 amino acids. V lost 5 bases and J lost 7, with 9 bases in between. The germline gives CDR1 SGHTA, CDR2 FQGTGA. This chain's CDR3 is CASSVGGNSPLHF. The CDR3, as DNA: TGTGCCAGCAGCGTCGGGGGGAATTCACCCCTCCACTTT.

About this clone: This likely comes from a read error, as the CDR3 has no conserved phenylalanine or tryptophan at its end. The DNA is omitted, as the CDR3 cannot be located on it reliably, and the CDR3 follows TCRdb's listing. The V gene is TRBV12-3 or TRBV12-4, the J gene TRBJ2-3; TRBD2, the table's D call, was not compared with the DNA. The CDR3 length is 9 residues, termini included. Here the CDR3 reads CASRPLEKV.

This chain joins TRBV6-5 and TRBJ2-3; 10 positions agree with TRBD1. The CDR3 sequence is 15 residues long. V shed 7 bases and J 4 bases; nucleotides not matched to a gene: 8. The V gene's germline CDR1 is MNHEY and CDR2 SVGAGI. CDR3 amino acids: CASNPTGGGADTQYF. The CDR3 coding sequence is TGTGCCAGCAACCCGACAGGGGGCGGCGCAGATACGCAGTATTTT.

The chain recombines TRBV5-1 with TRBJ2-5, with 11 bases that match TRBD2. The CDR3 consists of 18 residues. Trimming took 0 bases from V and 2 from J; bases not matched to a gene: 9. CDR1 and CDR2 from the germline V gene are SGHRS and YFSETQ. CDR3: CASSLAWASGGSQETQYF. In nucleotides, the CDR3 is TGCGCCAGCAGCTTGGCCTGGGCTAGCGGGGGGTCACAAGAGACCCAGTACTTC.

The gene calls are TRBV5-1 and TRBJ1-2; D perhaps matches TRBD1 (6 bases). The V gene's germline CDR1 is SGHRS and CDR2 YFSETQ. The CDR3 has 13 residues. Trimming stripped 0 bases from V and 7 bases from J, with 10 bases between. The CDR3 DNA sequence: TGCGCCAGCAGCTTGGTGGGCAGGGGTGGCTACACCTTC. Its translation is CASSLVGRGGYTF.

This clone was seen once. This chain uses TRBV19 with TRBJ2-3, with a weak D call TRBD1 (5 bases). Germline CDR1 is LNHDA and CDR2 is SQIVND (reference sequence). V was pared by 6 bases and J by 2 bases, with 18 bases between. This CDR3 has 16 residues. CDR3: CASSPDAGIATDTQYF. The CDR3 coding sequence is TGTGCCAGTAGCCCTGATGCAGGGATAGCCACAGATACGCAGTATTTT.

The chain is built from TRBV9 and TRBJ2-7; D possibly corresponds to TRBD1 (5 bases). CDR1 is SGDLS, CDR2 YYNGEE, per germline. The CDR3 runs to 15 residues. V gave up 4 bases and J gave up 3 bases, with 17 bases separating them. Here the CDR3 DNA reads TGTGCCAGCAGCCCAGGTCTAGGGGCCGACTACGAGCAGTACTTC. Its translation is CASSPGLGADYEQYF.

The chain combines TRBV12-3 or TRBV12-4 with TRBJ2-1, with D perhaps matching TRBD2 (5 bases). The ends were cut back, 3 bases at V and 14 bases at J, with 14 bases in the middle. The CDR3 runs 12 residues. CDR3 nucleotides: TGTGCCAGCAGTTTTTATGTCGGGGAAAAGTTCTTC. This encodes CASSFYVGEKFF.

The J gene is TRBJ2-2, the V gene TRBV4-1, with D tentatively TRBD2 (6 bases). This CDR3 region has 17 residues. The V end lost 0 bases, the J end lost 1 base, and 12 bases lay between the germline ends. Germline V gives CDR1 MGHRA, CDR2 YSYEKL. The CDR3 coding sequence is TGCGCCAGCAGCCAAGATCAACTAGCCAAGAACACCGGGGAGCTGTTTTTT. It codes for CASSQDQLAKNTGELFF.

The chain has TRBV27 and TRBJ2-7, with TRBD2 identical over 9 bases. Germline V gene lookup returns CDR1 MNHEY and CDR2 SMNVEV (reference sequence). V shed 3 bases and J 2 bases; nucleotides not matched to a gene: 5. This CDR3 comprises 15 residues. The CDR3 DNA sequence: TGTGCCAGCAGTTTTGACAGACTAGCGGCCTACGAGCAGTACTTC. Translating it yields CASSFDRLAAYEQYF.

The V gene is TRBV29-1, the J gene TRBJ2-7; 7 bases agree with TRBD2. Germline V gene lookup returns CDR1 SQVTM and CDR2 ANQGSEA. V trimming: 6 bases; J trimming: 2 bases; junction bases outside the gene matches: 10. The CDR3 covers 14 residues. CDR3 sequence (DNA): TGCAGCGTCACTAGCGACAAGTTTACCTACGAGCAGTACTTC. Translation gives CSVTSDKFTYEQYF.

V and J are TRBV15 and TRBJ2-1; 8 bases line up with TRBD1. Germline values: CDR1 LNHNV, CDR2 YYDKDF (reference sequence). The CDR3 contains 17 residues. V was pared by 8 bases and J by 1 base, with 13 bases of the junction left unmatched. The CDR3 DNA reads TGTGCCACCCAAGGACAGGGTTTAGGTGGGTCCTACAATGAGCAGTTCTTC. Translating it yields CATQGQGLGGSYNEQFF.

The chain employs TRBV12-5 and TRBJ2-7, with 10 bases matching TRBD1. This CDR3 has 15 residues. The germline V gene encodes CDR1 LGHNT and CDR2 FRNRAP. Trimming cost V 4 bases and J 5 bases; bases outside gene matches: 8. In DNA, the CDR3 is TGTGCTAGTGGTTGGGGACAGGGGAATACCGACGAGCAGTACTTC. It codes for CASGWGQGNTDEQYF.

V and J are TRBV7-8 and TRBJ2-2, with 8 bases that match TRBD1. This CDR3 contains 16 residues. Germline V gene sequence: CDR1 SGHVS, CDR2 FQNEAQ. V lost 2 bases to trimming and J lost 8 bases; unmatched junction nucleotides: 10. The CDR3 DNA is TGTGCCAGCAGCTTAATCGGACAGGGTCATTCGGGGGAGCTGTTTTTT. As protein: CASSLIGQGHSGELFF.

J is TRBJ2-7 and V is TRBV5-6, with no clear D. The CDR3 runs to 14 residues. Deletions cut 1 base from V and 5 bases from J, with 13 bases between. The V gene's germline CDR1 is SGHDT and CDR2 YYEEEE. CDR3 bases: TGTGCCAGCAGCTTGACCCGCGCGGCGGACGAGCAGTACTTC. It codes for CASSLTRAADEQYF. Based on the CDR3 plus reference TRBV5-6 and TRBJ2-7, the full variable domain is DAGVTQSPTHLIKTRGQQVTLRCSPKSGHDTVSWYQQALGQGPQFIFQYYEEEERQRGNFPDRFSGHQFPNYSSELNVNALLLGDSALYLCASSLTRAADEQYFGPGTRLTVT.

The CDR3 region is CASSGGTPVVTNEKLFF. In DNA form, the CDR3 reads TGTGCCAGCAGCGGCGGGACCCCGGTGGTGACTAATGAAAAACTGTTTTTT. V and J are TRBV9 and TRBJ1-4; the D gene is possibly TRBD1 (5 bases). The V end lost 3 bases, the J end lost 2 bases, and 17 bases lay between the germline ends. Germline V CDR1 and CDR2: SGDLS, YYNGEE. The CDR3 extends over 17 amino acids.

The V and J genes are TRBV16 and TRBJ1-1; no definite D call. Germline V lookup: CDR1 KGHSY, CDR2 FQNENV. CDR3 length: 14 residues. Trimming took 0 bases from V and 5 from J, leaving 10 bases between them. CDR3 nucleotides: TGTGCCAGCAGCCAATCTAGCGCGGGAACTGAAGCTTTCTTT. Amino acid sequence: CASSQSSAGTEAFF.

This clone has a handful of counts. V and J are TRBV7-9 and TRBJ2-2; D is unclear. The length of the CDR3 is 15 residues. Germline V gene lookup returns CDR1 SEHNR and CDR2 FQNEAQ (reference sequence). V was shortened by 2 bases and J by 3 bases, with 10 bases between the two germline ends. The DNA of the CDR3 is TGTGCCAGCAGCTTACCGACCGGGTACACCGGGGAGCTGTTTTTT. Translation gives CASSLPTGYTGELFF.

The CDR3 reads CASSRGLAGGTGELFF. The CDR3 DNA is TGTGCCAGCAGCAGGGGACTAGCGGGGGGGACCGGGGAGCTGTTTTTT. The gene calls are TRBV3-1 (or the pseudogene TRBV3-2) and TRBJ2-2; 16 bases match TRBD2. The CDR3 is 16 residues long. Germline CDR1 and CDR2: LGHDT and YNNKEL (reference sequence). With V trimmed by 5 bases and J by 5 bases, 2 bases remained unmatched.

Written as DNA, the CDR3 is TGTGCCAGCAGCCCTTCGACGGGACAGGGATTCTACGAGCAGTACTTC. Translating it yields CASSPSTGQGFYEQYF. V gene TRBV7-9 combines with J gene TRBJ2-7; 9 positions match TRBD1. The CDR3 loop spans 16 amino acids. Germline V CDR1 and CDR2: SEHNR, FQNEAQ (reference sequence). Losses at the gene ends were 5 bases for V and 3 bases for J; bases not matched to a gene: 11. The entire variable domain, with the rest obtained from reference TRBV7-9 and TRBJ2-7, is as follows: DTGVSQNPRHKITKRGQNVTFRCDPISEHNRLYWYRQTLGQGPEFLTYFQNEAQLEKSRLLSDRFSAERPKGSFSTLEIQRTEQGDSAMYLCASSPSTGQGFYEQYFGPGTRLTVT.

Comment on this clone: At one end the junction does not follow the germline gene, possibly because of a read error. CDR3 region: CASSFQGSNQPQHF. In DNA form, the CDR3 reads TGTGCCAGCAGCTTCCAGGGGAGCAACCAGCCCCAGCATTTT. The chain couples TRBV7-9 to TRBJ1-5; the D gene is possibly TRBD1 (6 bases). The CDR3 runs to 14 residues. Germline CDR1 reads SEHNR; CDR2 reads FQNEAQ (reference sequence). The full variable domain, its missing parts supplied by reference TRBV7-9 and TRBJ1-5, is DTGVSQNPRHKITKRGQNVTFRCDPISEHNRLYWYRQTLGQGPEFLTYFQNEAQLEKSRLLSDRFSAERPKGSFSTLEIQRTEQGDSAMYLCASSFQGSNQPQHFGDGTRLSIL.

The gene calls are TRBV19 and TRBJ2-3; maybe TRBD2 (6 bases). V was shortened by 3 bases and J by 6 bases, with 19 bases between the two germline ends. This CDR3 is 16 amino acids long. Germline loops: CDR1 LNHDA, CDR2 SQIVND (reference sequence). The CDR3 loop reads CASSIGTQQDDDTQYF. Written as DNA, the CDR3 is TGTGCCAGTAGTATTGGGACTCAACAGGACGACGATACGCAGTATTTT.

V usage is TRBV12-3 or TRBV12-4 and J usage is TRBJ1-1; D call uncertain. Trimming removed 4 bases at V and 0 bases at J, with 6 bases between. The CDR3 runs 13 residues. DNA for the CDR3: TGTGCCAGCAGTTATACATTGAACACTGAAGCTTTCTTT. This gives the protein CASSYTLNTEAFF.

The rearrangement links TRBV19 to TRBJ2-3; maybe TRBD2 (5 bases). The germline CDR1 and CDR2 sequences are LNHDA and SQIVND (reference sequence). The V end was cut by 3 bases, the J end by 3 bases, with 13 bases between. The CDR3 runs 15 residues. CDR3 DNA: TGTGCCAGTAGTATCCGAGGGAAGTCGACAGATACGCAGTATTTT. Its translation: CASSIRGKSTDTQYF.

The V and J genes are TRBV9 and TRBJ2-6; D not certain. The CDR3 sequence is 16 residues long. Looked up from germline, CDR1 is SGDLS and CDR2 is YYNGEE. Trimming shortened V by 0 bases and J by 0 bases, and 7 bases separated the two germline ends. CDR3 protein: CASSVGLSSGANVLTF. DNA for the CDR3: TGTGCCAGCAGCGTAGGACTTAGCTCTGGGGCCAACGTCCTGACTTTC. The full variable domain, rest sourced from reference TRBV9 and TRBJ2-6, is DSGVTQTPKHLITATGQRVTLRCSPRSGDLSVYWYQQSLDQGLQFLIQYYNGEERAKGNILERFSAQQFPDLHSELNLSSLELGDSALYFCASSVGLSSGANVLTFGAGSRLTVL.

This clone was seen just once. The gene calls are TRBV5-4 and TRBJ1-6; D call uncertain. Germline loops: CDR1 SGHNT, CDR2 YYREEE (reference sequence). The germline V and J ends were trimmed by 0 bases and 9 bases, with 16 bases remaining between them. This CDR3 is built from 16 residues. In DNA, the CDR3 is TGTGCCAGCAGCTTGGCCTACGGGAGTCAAAGTTCACCCCTCCACTTT. It codes for CASSLAYGSQSSPLHF.

The chain links TRBV2 to TRBJ2-1; 11 bases are a match to TRBD2. The V segment lost 5 bases and the J segment 4 bases; nucleotides outside the gene matches: 13. The germline CDR1 and CDR2 sequences are SNHLY and FYNNEI. This CDR3 region has 18 residues. The CDR3 DNA reads TGTGCCAGCAGTCATCCCTTTAAAGGGACTAGCGGATACAATGAGCAGTTCTTC. Its translation is CASSHPFKGTSGYNEQFF.